Shown below are 19 T cell receptor beta chains from a single sample sequenced in a study of blood T cell repertoires in COVID-19 (dated by TCRdb to about 2020). Libraries came from the immunoSEQ multiplex PCR assay. TCRdb carries this immuneACCESS record with in-frame sequences only. Its versions omit some clonotypes, under half of them owing to an unresolved V gene in the studies checked, with the rest unexplained. The sample table contains about 310,000 clones; only one count was recorded for 90% of them. The top ten clonotypes cover around 0.98% of the sample. Sequencing used peripheral blood. The receptors shown here come from a woman aged 40 to 50 with COVID-19, enrolled during active disease.

This chain joins TRBV4-1 and TRBJ1-6; TRBD1 is a possible D gene (5 bases). The CDR3 spans 18 residues. CDR1 and CDR2 from the germline V gene are MGHRA and YSYEKL. Between the trimmed V and J ends, which lost 0 bases and 0 bases, there was a span of 12 bases. The CDR3 region has the DNA TGCGCCAGCAGCCAAGAGGGGCCACCTCGCTCCTATAATTCACCCCTCCACTTT. Protein: CASSQEGPPRSYNSPLHF.

This sequence joins TRBV5-1 and TRBJ2-7, with unresolved D. The CDR3 loop spans 12 amino acids. V was pared by 2 bases and J by 1 base, with 4 bases between. Germline values: CDR1 SGHRS, CDR2 YFSETQ. The CDR3 spells CASSFSSYEQYF. The CDR3 DNA is TGCGCCAGCAGCTTTAGTTCCTACGAGCAGTACTTC. Filled out from reference TRBV5-1 and TRBJ2-7, the complete variable domain reads KAGVTQTPRYLIKTRGQQVTLSCSPISGHRSVSWYQQTPGQGLQFLFEYFSETQRNKGNFPGRFSGRQFSNSRSEMNVSTLELGDSALYLCASSFSSYEQYFGPGTRLTVT.

The V and J genes are TRBV7-9 and TRBJ1-4; 10 nucleotides line up with TRBD1. Trimming cost V 5 bases and J 8 bases; bases outside gene matches: 5. The CDR3 extends over 14 amino acids. Germline V lookup: CDR1 SEHNR, CDR2 FQNEAQ (reference sequence). The CDR3 spells CASSDRDRGEKLFF. CDR3 nucleotide sequence: TGTGCCAGCAGCGACCGGGACAGGGGAGAAAAACTGTTTTTT.

The rearrangement uses TRBV11-2 and TRBJ2-7; TRBD2 is a possible D gene (6 bases). The germline CDR1 and CDR2 sequences are SGHAT and FQNNGV. Trimming left V 5 bases short and J 4 bases short, with 18 bases between. The CDR3 is 15 amino acids. The CDR3 bases are TGTGCCAGCAGCCCTTGGGGGGTCGGAGAATACGAGCAGTACTTC. This gives the protein CASSPWGVGEYEQYF. Drawing the rest from reference TRBV11-2 and TRBJ2-7, the complete variable domain is EAGVAQSPRYKIIEKRQSVAFWCNPISGHATLYWYQQILGQGPKLLIQFQNNGVVDDSQLPKDRFSAERLKGVDSTLKIQPAKLEDSAVYLCASSPWGVGEYEQYFGPGTRLTVT.

This rearrangement joins TRBV7-2 to TRBJ2-1, with TRBD1 as a possible D gene (6 bases). Germline V gene data show CDR1 as SGHTA and CDR2 as FQGNSA. Trimming stripped 5 bases from V and 6 bases from J, with 17 bases between. The CDR3 has 15 residues. As DNA, the CDR3 is TGTGCCAGCAGCCCTTCCCGTGGGGGCCTCAATGAGCAGTTCTTC. Amino acids: CASSPSRGGLNEQFF.

As DNA, the CDR3 is TGTGCCAGCTCCGAGGGACAGAGAAACACCATATATTTT. Translating it yields CASSEGQRNTIYF. The rearrangement uses TRBV6-5 and TRBJ1-3, with TRBD1 matching 7 bases. The V and J ends lost 8 bases and 5 bases, in that order; junction bases with no gene match: 6. The germline V gene encodes CDR1 MNHEY and CDR2 SVGAGI. The CDR3 loop spans 13 amino acids.

The rearrangement links TRBV5-1 to TRBJ2-2; 11 positions match TRBD2. The V gene end was trimmed by 4 bases and the J gene end by 5 bases; junction bases not matched to a gene: 7. Looked up from germline, CDR1 is SGHRS and CDR2 is YFSETQ. This CDR3 is 16 amino acids long. CDR3 DNA sequence: TGCGCCAGCAGCCTACCCCTAGCGGGAGGAACCGGGGAGCTGTTTTTT. Translating gives CASSLPLAGGTGELFF.

This rearrangement joins TRBV9 to TRBJ2-1, with D possibly TRBD1 on 6 matching bases. Trimming cost V 0 bases and J 9 bases, with 13 bases left between them. The CDR3 length is 14 residues. Germline V lookup: CDR1 SGDLS, CDR2 YYNGEE. CDR3 in amino acids: CASSVDQGLGEQFF. The CDR3 bases are TGTGCCAGCAGCGTAGATCAGGGGTTGGGTGAGCAGTTCTTC.

The rearrangement joins TRBV5-1 to TRBJ1-1; D not resolved. Germline V gene sequence: CDR1 SGHRS, CDR2 YFSETQ. The CDR3 spans 15 residues. The V and J ends lost 0 bases and 4 bases respectively, with 13 bases between them. The CDR3 here is CASSLALQRGTEAFF. CDR3 DNA: TGCGCCAGCAGCTTGGCCTTACAACGGGGCACTGAAGCTTTCTTT.

This sequence joins TRBV4-3 and TRBJ1-1; 9 bases agree with TRBD1. CDR3 size: 16 residues. CDR1 is LGHNA and CDR2 is YSLEER in the germline V gene. Trimming took 0 bases from V and 3 from J; bases not matched to a gene: 5. DNA of the CDR3: TGCGCCAGCAGCCAAGAACAGGGGGCGCGGGACACTGAAGCTTTCTTT. Its translation: CASSQEQGARDTEAFF.

V and J are TRBV24-1 and TRBJ2-3, with D unresolved. Germline V gene lookup returns CDR1 KGHDR and CDR2 SFDVKD. This CDR3 comprises 13 residues. Trimming took 3 bases from V and 3 from J, leaving 6 bases between them. The CDR3 DNA sequence: TGTGCCACCAGTGATACGGAGACAGATACGCAGTATTTT. Its translation is CATSDTETDTQYF.

This sequence joins TRBV6-2 or TRBV6-3 and TRBJ2-7; 7 bases are a match to TRBD2. The CDR3 length is 16 residues. V shed 4 bases and J 1 base; nucleotides not matched to a gene: 10. Germline-derived CDR1 and CDR2 are MNHEY and SVGEGT. The CDR3 DNA reads TGTGCCAGCAGTTCTCCCGGGCGGGAGAGTTCCTACGAGCAGTACTTC. This encodes CASSSPGRESSYEQYF.

V and J are TRBV19 and TRBJ2-5; a possible D gene is TRBD2 (5 bases). Germline V gives CDR1 LNHDA, CDR2 SQIVND (reference sequence). This CDR3 comprises 15 residues. Trimming shortened V by 6 bases and J by 1 base, and 15 bases separated the two germline ends. CDR3 sequence (DNA): TGTGCCAGTAGCCCCGGAGGCACCAGCCAAGAGACCCAGTACTTC. This gives the protein CASSPGGTSQETQYF.

The V gene is TRBV27, the J gene TRBJ2-7, with D possibly matching TRBD1 (5 bases). V was cut by 6 bases and J by 9 bases, with 12 bases left in between. The germline gives CDR1 MNHEY, CDR2 SMNVEV (reference sequence). The CDR3 is 11 amino acids. The chain's CDR3 is CASSHGRVQYF. CDR3 in DNA: TGTGCCAGCAGCCATGGCAGGGTGCAGTACTTC.

The rearrangement links TRBV6-5 to TRBJ2-1; TRBD2 matches at 7 bases. The CDR3 is 14 residues long. V was clipped by 7 bases and J by 5 bases; unmatched bases: 8. CDR1 and CDR2 from the germline V gene are MNHEY and SVGAGI. The CDR3 DNA reads TGTGCCAGCACCTACCTGGCGGGGGACAATGAGCAGTTCTTC. This gives the protein CASTYLAGDNEQFF.

The CDR3 sequence: CASSQDHGTGYGYTF. The CDR3 DNA reads as TGCGCCAGCAGCCAAGACCATGGGACAGGTTATGGCTACACCTTC. V gene TRBV4-3 combines with J gene TRBJ1-2, with 8 bases aligning to TRBD1. The ends lost 0 bases at V and 5 bases at J; junction bases unmatched: 5. CDR3 size: 15 residues. Germline V gene lookup returns CDR1 LGHNA and CDR2 YSLEER.

The chain joins TRBV3-1 (or the pseudogene TRBV3-2) to TRBJ1-6, with 8 bases aligning to TRBD1. Losses at the gene ends were 4 bases for V and 10 bases for J; bases not matched to a gene: 6. The CDR3 loop spans 14 amino acids. Germline V gene data show CDR1 as LGHDT and CDR2 as YNNKEL (reference sequence). Here the CDR3 DNA reads TGTGCCAGCAGCCCTACAGGGGGAGGCTCACCCCTCCACTTT. Residues: CASSPTGGGSPLHF.

This sequence joins TRBV24-1 and TRBJ2-1; maybe TRBD2 (7 bases). The CDR3 sequence is 15 residues long. With 2 bases removed from V and 8 bases from J, the gap between germline ends came to 15 bases. The germline V gene encodes CDR1 KGHDR and CDR2 SFDVKD. The CDR3 loop is CATSDSRGGGDEQFF. CDR3 DNA sequence: TGTGCCACCAGTGATTCGAGAGGAGGGGGGGATGAGCAGTTCTTC.

This chain links TRBV7-9 with TRBJ1-4; D possibly corresponds to TRBD1 (6 bases). Germline V gene sequence: CDR1 SEHNR, CDR2 FQNEAQ (reference sequence). The CDR3 runs 15 residues. Between the trimmed V and J ends, which lost 5 bases and 5 bases, there was a span of 15 bases. The CDR3 sequence: CASSPAGQRNEKLFF. The CDR3 bases are TGTGCCAGCAGCCCCGCCGGACAGCGAAATGAAAAACTGTTTTTT.